This T cell receptor (beta chain) originates from a study of T-cell reconstitution after alpha-beta-depleted transplantation in children. Study observations and caveats: The main origin of T-cell counts and diversity one year after transplant was newly produced T cells. There were reportedly several hundred expanded graft clones from which alpha-beta T cells came about two months after transplant. Surviving recipient T cells and intrathymic progenitors accounted for some patients' high TCRbeta diversity at day 60.

The CDR3 runs to 15 residues. CDR1 and CDR2 from the germline V gene are SGHDT and YYEEEE. The V end was cut by 0 bases, the J end by 1 base, with 10 bases between. A note on this clonotype: Its target is unknown.

During its preparation, the TCRbeta library received unique molecular identifiers. One entry per CDR3 protein results from TCRdb running MiXCR on the PCR reads. This table holds a few hundred thousand distinct CDR3 sequences, roughly 15% found once. The chain recombines TRBV5-6 with TRBJ1-2, with unresolved D. The specimen was PBMCs, mostly from graft donor cells, collected 360 days after TCRalphabeta/CD19-depleted stem cell transplant. This TCR was sampled from a boy under three years old who had a stem cell transplant for Wiskott-Aldrich syndrome, so the T cells may come from the graft donor. CDR3 sequence: CASSLGGRGNYGYTF. The CDR3 DNA is TGTGCCAGCAGCTTGGGAGGGAGAGGTAACTATGGCTACACCTTC.